This T cell receptor (beta chain) was observed in a study of T cell responses to AZD1222 COVID-19 vaccine. V was clipped by 5 bases and J by 0 bases, with 9 bases between them. CDR3 size: 14 residues. CDR1 MNHEY and CDR2 SVGEGT come from the germline V gene. The assay was immunoSEQ multiplex PCR, and TCRdb's table has in-frame clones only and misses some. There are roughly 120,000 clones in the sample; 80% to 95% occur only once, and 4.2% lies in the top ten. The TCR was taken from an adult who received the MenACWY meningococcal vaccine as a control. Sequencing used peripheral blood, obtained 28 days after the second dose of the MenACWY control vaccine. The rearrangement joins TRBV6-2 or TRBV6-3 to TRBJ2-3; a weak D match, TRBD2 (6 bases). In DNA, the CDR3 is TGTGCCAGCAGTGTGCTAGCGAGCACAGATACGCAGTATTTT. It codes for CASSVLASTDTQYF.